This T cell receptor beta chain appears in the sequencing data of a study of T cell responses to AZD1222 COVID-19 vaccine. This table comes from immunoSEQ multiplex PCR, and its TCRdb copy is limited to in-frame clones, with some not included. The table has 98,000 or so clones, roughly 80% seen once; the top ten hold approximately 15%. The ends were cut back, 2 bases at V and 3 bases at J, with 9 bases in the middle. The CDR3 runs 14 residues. From germline, CDR1 is SGHRS and CDR2 YFSETQ. Source: peripheral blood, taken 28 days after the second AZD1222 dose. The receptor's source is an adult who received the AZD1222 COVID-19 vaccine. This chain links TRBV5-1 with TRBJ1-3, with D possibly being TRBD1 (6 bases). CDR3 residues: CASSFPDSGNTIYF. The DNA of the CDR3 is TGCGCCAGCAGCTTCCCGGACAGTGGAAACACCATATATTTT.